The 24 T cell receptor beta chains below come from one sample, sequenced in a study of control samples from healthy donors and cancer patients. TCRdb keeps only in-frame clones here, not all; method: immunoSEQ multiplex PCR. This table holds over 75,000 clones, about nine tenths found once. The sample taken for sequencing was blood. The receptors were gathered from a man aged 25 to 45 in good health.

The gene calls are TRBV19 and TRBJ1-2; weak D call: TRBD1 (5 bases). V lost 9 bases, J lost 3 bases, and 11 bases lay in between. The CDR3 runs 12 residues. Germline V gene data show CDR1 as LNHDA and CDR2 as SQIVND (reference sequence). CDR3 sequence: CASEGAYYGYTF. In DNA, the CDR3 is TGTGCCAGCGAAGGGGCTTACTATGGCTACACCTTC.

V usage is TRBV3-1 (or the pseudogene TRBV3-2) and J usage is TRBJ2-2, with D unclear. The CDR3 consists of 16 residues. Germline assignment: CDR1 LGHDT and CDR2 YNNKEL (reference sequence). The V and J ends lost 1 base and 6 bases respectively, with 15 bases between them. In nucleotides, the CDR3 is TGTGCCAGCAGCCAAGGGGCCCGTACCCTTGCCGGGGAGCTGTTTTTT. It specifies CASSQGARTLAGELFF.

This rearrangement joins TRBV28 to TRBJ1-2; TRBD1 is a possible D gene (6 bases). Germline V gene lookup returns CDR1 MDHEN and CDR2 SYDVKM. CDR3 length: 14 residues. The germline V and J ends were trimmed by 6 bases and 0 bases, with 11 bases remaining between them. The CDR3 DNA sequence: TGTGCCAGCAGCTTTGGGACAACTAACTATGGCTACACCTTC. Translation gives CASSFGTTNYGYTF.

The CDR3 spells CATSDPDPVDTDTQYF. The CDR3 bases are TGTGCCACCAGTGACCCGGATCCCGTAGACACAGATACGCAGTATTTT. The chain has TRBV24-1 and TRBJ2-3; D unresolved. V was cut by 4 bases and J by 2 bases, with 15 bases left in between. The CDR3 is 16 residues long. Germline V gene sequence: CDR1 KGHDR, CDR2 SFDVKD.

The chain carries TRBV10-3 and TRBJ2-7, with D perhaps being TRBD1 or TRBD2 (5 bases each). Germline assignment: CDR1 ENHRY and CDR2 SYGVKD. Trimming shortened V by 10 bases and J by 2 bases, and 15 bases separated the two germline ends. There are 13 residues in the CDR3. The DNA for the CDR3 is TGTGCCACCGGGGCGGAAAAGGCCTACGAGCAGTACTTC. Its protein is CATGAEKAYEQYF.

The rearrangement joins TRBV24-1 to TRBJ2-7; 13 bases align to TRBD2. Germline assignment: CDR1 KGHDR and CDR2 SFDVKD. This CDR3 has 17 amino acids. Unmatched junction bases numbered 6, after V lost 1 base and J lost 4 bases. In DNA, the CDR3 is TGTGCCACCAGTGATTTAGAGGGGACTAGCGGGATTTACGAGCAGTACTTC. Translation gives CATSDLEGTSGIYEQYF.

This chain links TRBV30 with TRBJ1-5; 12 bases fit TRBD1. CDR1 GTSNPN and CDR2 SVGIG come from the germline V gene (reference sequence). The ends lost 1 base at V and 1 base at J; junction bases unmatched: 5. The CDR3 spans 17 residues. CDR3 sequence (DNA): TGTGCCTGGAGTGGGGACAGGGGGCATGGGAGCAATCAGCCCCAGCATTTT. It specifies CAWSGDRGHGSNQPQHF.

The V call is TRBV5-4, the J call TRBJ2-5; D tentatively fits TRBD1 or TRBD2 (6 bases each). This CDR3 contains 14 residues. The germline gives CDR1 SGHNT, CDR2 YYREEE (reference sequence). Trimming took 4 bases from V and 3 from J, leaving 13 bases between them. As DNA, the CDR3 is TGTGCCAGCAGCCTGGGGGGACACAAAGAGACCCAGTACTTC. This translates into CASSLGGHKETQYF.

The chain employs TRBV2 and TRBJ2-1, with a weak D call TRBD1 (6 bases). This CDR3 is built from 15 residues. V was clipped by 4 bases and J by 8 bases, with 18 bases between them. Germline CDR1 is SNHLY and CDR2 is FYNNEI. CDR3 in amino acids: CASSGVEFRGHEQFF. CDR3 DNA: TGTGCCAGCAGTGGGGTGGAATTCAGGGGACATGAGCAGTTCTTC.

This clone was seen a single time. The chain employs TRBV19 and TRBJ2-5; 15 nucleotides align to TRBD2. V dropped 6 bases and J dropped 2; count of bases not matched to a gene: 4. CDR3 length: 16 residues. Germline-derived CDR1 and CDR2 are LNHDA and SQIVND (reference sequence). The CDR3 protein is CASSSGLAGGQETQYF. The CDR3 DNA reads TGTGCCAGTAGCTCCGGACTAGCGGGAGGGCAAGAGACCCAGTACTTC.

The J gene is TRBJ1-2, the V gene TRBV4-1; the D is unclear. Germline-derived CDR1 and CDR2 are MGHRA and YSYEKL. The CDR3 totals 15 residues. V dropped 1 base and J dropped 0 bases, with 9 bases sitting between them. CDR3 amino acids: CASSQVPVTNYGYTF. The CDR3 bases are TGCGCCAGCAGCCAAGTTCCGGTGACTAACTATGGCTACACCTTC.

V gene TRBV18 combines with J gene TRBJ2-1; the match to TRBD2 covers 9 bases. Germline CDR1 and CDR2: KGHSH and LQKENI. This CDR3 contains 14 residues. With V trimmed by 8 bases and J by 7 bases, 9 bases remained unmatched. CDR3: CASAGTSKINEQFF. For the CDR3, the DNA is TGTGCCAGCGCCGGGACTAGCAAGATTAATGAGCAGTTCTTC.

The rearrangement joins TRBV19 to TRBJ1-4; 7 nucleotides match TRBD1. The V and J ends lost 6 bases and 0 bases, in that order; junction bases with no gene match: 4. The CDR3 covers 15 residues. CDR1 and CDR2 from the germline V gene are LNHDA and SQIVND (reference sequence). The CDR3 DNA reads TGTGCCAGTAGAGACAGGGTTGCAACTAATGAAAAACTGTTTTTT. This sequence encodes CASRDRVATNEKLFF.

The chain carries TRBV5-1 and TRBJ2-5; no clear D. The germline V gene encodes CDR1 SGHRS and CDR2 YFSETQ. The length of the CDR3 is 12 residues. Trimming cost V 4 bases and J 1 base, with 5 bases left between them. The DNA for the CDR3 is TGCGCCAGCAGCGTGACCCAAGAGACCCAGTACTTC. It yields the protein CASSVTQETQYF. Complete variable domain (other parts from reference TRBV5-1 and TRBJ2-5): KAGVTQTPRYLIKTRGQQVTLSCSPISGHRSVSWYQQTPGQGLQFLFEYFSETQRNKGNFPGRFSGRQFSNSRSEMNVSTLELGDSALYLCASSVTQETQYFGPGTRLLVL.

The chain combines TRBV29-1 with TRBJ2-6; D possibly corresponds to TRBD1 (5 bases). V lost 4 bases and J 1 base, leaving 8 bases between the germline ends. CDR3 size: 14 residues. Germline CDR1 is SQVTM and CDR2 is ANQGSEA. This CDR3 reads CSVGDSSGANVLTF. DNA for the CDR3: TGCAGCGTTGGTGACAGTTCTGGGGCCAACGTCCTGACTTTC.

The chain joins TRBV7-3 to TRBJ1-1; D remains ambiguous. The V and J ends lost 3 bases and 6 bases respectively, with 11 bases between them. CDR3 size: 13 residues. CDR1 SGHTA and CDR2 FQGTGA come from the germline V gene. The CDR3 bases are TGTGCCAGCAGCTTTGGTTGGGAGGCTGAAGCTTTCTTT. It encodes CASSFGWEAEAFF.

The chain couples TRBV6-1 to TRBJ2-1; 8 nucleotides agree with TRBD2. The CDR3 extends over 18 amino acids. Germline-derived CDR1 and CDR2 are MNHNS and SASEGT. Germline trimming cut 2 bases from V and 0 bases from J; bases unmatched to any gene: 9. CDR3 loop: CASSELQGLAGSYNEQFF. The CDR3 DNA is TGTGCCAGCAGTGAATTGCAGGGTCTAGCGGGCTCCTACAATGAGCAGTTCTTC.

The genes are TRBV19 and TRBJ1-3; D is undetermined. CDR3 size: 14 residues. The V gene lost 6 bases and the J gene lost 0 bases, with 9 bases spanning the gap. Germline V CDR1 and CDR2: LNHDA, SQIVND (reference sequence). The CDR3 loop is CASSPGYSGNTIYF. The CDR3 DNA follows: TGTGCCAGTAGCCCAGGATACTCTGGAAACACCATATATTTT.

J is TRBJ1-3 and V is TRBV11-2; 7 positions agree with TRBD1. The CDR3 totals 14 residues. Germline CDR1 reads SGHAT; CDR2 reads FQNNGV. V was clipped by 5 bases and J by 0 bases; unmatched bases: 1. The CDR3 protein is CASSRQGSGNTIYF. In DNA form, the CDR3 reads TGTGCCAGCAGCCGACAGGGCTCTGGAAACACCATATATTTT. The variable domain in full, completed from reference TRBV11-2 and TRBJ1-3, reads EAGVAQSPRYKIIEKRQSVAFWCNPISGHATLYWYQQILGQGPKLLIQFQNNGVVDDSQLPKDRFSAERLKGVDSTLKIQPAKLEDSAVYLCASSRQGSGNTIYFGEGSWLTVV.

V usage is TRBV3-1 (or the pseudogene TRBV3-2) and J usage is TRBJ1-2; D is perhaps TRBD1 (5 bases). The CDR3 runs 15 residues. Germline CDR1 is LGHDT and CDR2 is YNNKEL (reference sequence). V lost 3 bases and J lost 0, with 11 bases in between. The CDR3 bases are TGTGCCAGCAGCCAGACAGTTTTAGCTAACTATGGCTACACCTTC. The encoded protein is CASSQTVLANYGYTF.

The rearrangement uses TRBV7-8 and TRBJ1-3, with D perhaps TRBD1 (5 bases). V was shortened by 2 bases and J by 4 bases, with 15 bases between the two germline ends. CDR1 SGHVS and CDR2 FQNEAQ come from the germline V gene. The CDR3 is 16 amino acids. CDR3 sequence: CASSLRDRSTGNTIYF. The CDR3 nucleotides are TGTGCCAGCAGCTTACGCGACAGATCGACAGGAAACACCATATATTTT.

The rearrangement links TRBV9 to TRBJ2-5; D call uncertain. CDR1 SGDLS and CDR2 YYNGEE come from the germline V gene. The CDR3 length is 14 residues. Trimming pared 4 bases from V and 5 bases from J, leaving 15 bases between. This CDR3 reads CASSPRTSPETQYF. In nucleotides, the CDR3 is TGTGCCAGCAGCCCCAGGACCAGCCCTGAGACCCAGTACTTC.

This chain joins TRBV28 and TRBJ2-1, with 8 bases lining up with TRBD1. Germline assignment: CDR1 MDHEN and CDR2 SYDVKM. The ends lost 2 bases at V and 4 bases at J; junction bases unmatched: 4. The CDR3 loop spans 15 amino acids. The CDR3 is CASSLAGGAYNEQFF. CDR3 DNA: TGTGCCAGCAGTTTAGCAGGGGGCGCTTACAATGAGCAGTTCTTC.

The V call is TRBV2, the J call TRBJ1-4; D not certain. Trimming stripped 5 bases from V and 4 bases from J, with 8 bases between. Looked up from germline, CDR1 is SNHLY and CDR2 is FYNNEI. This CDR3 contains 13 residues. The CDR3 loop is CASSYVSNEKLFF. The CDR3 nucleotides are TGTGCCAGCAGTTATGTCAGTAATGAAAAACTGTTTTTT.